The following is a T cell receptor (beta chain) sequence with its context. The antigen is undetermined. This specimen belongs to a study of T cell repertoires in cytomegalovirus infection. Study summary: Shared public TCR beta signatures pointed to both CMV infection and a matching HLA type.

General observations from the study: HLA-C-restricted CMV clonotypes gave the most frequent clonotype in two of eight donors.

The germline V and J ends were trimmed by 4 bases and 8 bases, with 16 bases remaining between them. Germline lookup yields CDR1 SGDLS and CDR2 YYNGEE. This CDR3 has 14 residues. TCRdb itself ran the reads through MiXCR, one entry per CDR3 protein. The table records some 54,000 distinct CDR3 sequences, 20% of them present only once. This sequence joins TRBV9 and TRBJ2-1; D is perhaps TRBD2 (5 bases). The sequence derives from a human donor in good health (CMV status not recorded). Some clones in this sample may be carry-over from other donors' samples. This specimen consisted of CD8+ T cells from cultured PBMCs, obtained from culture after CMV antigen stimulation. CDR3 DNA: TGTGCCAGCAGCCACGGGTCACAGAGGGATGAGCAGTTCTTC. It translates to CASSHGSQRDEQFF. The whole variable domain, remainder taken from reference TRBV9 and TRBJ2-1, is DSGVTQTPKHLITATGQRVTLRCSPRSGDLSVYWYQQSLDQGLQFLIQYYNGEERAKGNILERFSAQQFPDLHSELNLSSLELGDSALYFCASSHGSQRDEQFFGPGTRLTVL.